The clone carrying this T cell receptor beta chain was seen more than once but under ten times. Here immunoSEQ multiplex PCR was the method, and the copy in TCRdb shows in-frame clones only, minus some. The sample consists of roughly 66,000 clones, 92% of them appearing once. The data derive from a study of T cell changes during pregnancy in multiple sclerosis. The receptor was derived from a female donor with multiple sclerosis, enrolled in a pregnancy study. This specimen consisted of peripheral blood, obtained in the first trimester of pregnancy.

The CDR3 loop reads CASGQLGLATGELFF. CDR3 bases: TGTGCCAGCGGTCAATTGGGACTAGCGACCGGGGAGCTGTTTTTT. The chain is built from TRBV9 and TRBJ2-2, with 10 nucleotides matching TRBD2. The V gene's germline CDR1 is SGDLS and CDR2 YYNGEE. V lost 7 bases and J lost 5; bases outside the gene matches: 8. This CDR3 has 15 amino acids.